This T cell receptor beta chain was retrieved from a study of response to subunit inactivated influenza vaccine. About this clonotype: One end of the junction does not line up with germline, which may come from a read error.

The CDR3 covers 14 residues. MiXCR, run by TCRdb on the RT-PCR reads, gives a single entry per CDR3 protein. Among more than 550,000 distinct CDR3 sequences listed, around 10% were seen once. These data were likewise used in another study, on T cells expressing NK-cell markers. That source adds: TCR beta cDNA was generated via 5'RACE template switching incorporating UMIs. Seropositivity for HCMV was found in seven of the eight sequenced donors, with one seronegative. Several donors likewise had their CD3+CD56-NKG2C+ fraction led by these clonotypes.

The source was PBMCs from blood, collected on the day of vaccination. The chain uses TRBV12-3 or TRBV12-4 and TRBJ1-5; no clear D. The receptor was isolated from a man between 45 and 60 years old who received an inactivated influenza vaccine. The CDR3 protein is CVSSIRALNQPQHF. The CDR3 DNA reads as TGTGTCAGCAGCATCCGGGCCCTCAATCAGCCCCAGCATTTT.